This TCR beta chain was profiled in a study of identical twins. Notes on the study in general: Those out-of-frame alpha sequences shared by twins showed an excess of low generation probability.

A universal primer site was incorporated via template switching, and the cDNA contained unique molecular identifiers. TCRdb ran MiXCR on the 5' RACE reads and lists one entry per CDR3 protein. The table includes around 280,000 distinct CDR3 sequences, approximately 8.5% detected once. This clonotype was detected only a few times. Its antigen is unknown. The germline V and J ends were trimmed by 6 bases and 3 bases, with 18 bases remaining between them. Germline assignment: CDR1 DFQATT and CDR2 SNEGSKA (reference sequence). The CDR3 runs 15 residues. These data were also filed under a second study, of yellow fever vaccine responses in identical twins. That work states: In identical twins, vaccine T cell responses appeared partly shared and partly individual.

The receptor was derived from a woman between 18 and 30 years old in good health. Sequences were obtained from memory (CD45RO+) T cells sorted from blood. This chain connects TRBV20-1 to TRBJ1-5; no definite D call. This chain's CDR3 is CSAPRGRESNQPQHF. DNA of the CDR3: TGCAGTGCCCCGCGGGGTAGGGAATCCAATCAGCCCCAGCATTTT.